The source of this T cell receptor beta chain is a study of tumor-infiltrating lymphocytes in primary liver carcinoma. Co-extracting RNA and DNA was done with 20-30 mg of unsorted bulk tissue as input. Collection of samples drew on five separate regions of each tumor. Each of the tumor samples contained in excess of 90% viable tumor cells. Researchers generated TCR beta cDNA from roughly 500 ng of total RNA, relying on a constant-region primer. Three nested multiplex PCR rounds of slightly modified ARM-PCR generated TCR beta libraries. Use of TRBV1-TRBV30 forward primers with a C-beta reverse primer characterized the first two PCR rounds, which lasted about 9 cycles each. Using its own MiXCR run on the multiplex PCR reads, TCRdb lists one record per CDR3 protein. The sample lists more than 75,000 distinct CDR3 sequences; 65% to 80% were seen once. Study-level findings and limits: There were only about 7-24% of top clones found in all five tumor regions. Tumors had a significantly higher top-250-clone fraction than blood (p = 0.039).

Germline V lookup: CDR1 MDHEN, CDR2 SYDVKM. The CDR3 has 14 amino acids. Of note for this clonotype: The target antigen is unknown. Mismatch with germline at one junction end may stem from a read error.

Material: liver tumor tissue from sampling region 1. Sample subset: tumor region T1, superior pole. This sequence joins TRBV28 and TRBJ2-7, with D unclear. The TCR sequence derives from a man aged 35 to 55 with primary liver carcinoma and hepatitis B virus infection. For the CDR3, the DNA is TGTGCCAGCAGTCTCCCCAGTCTCTACTACGAGCAATACTTC. Translation: CASSLPSLYYEQYF.